The present entry profiles one T cell receptor (beta chain) with its context. The antigen remains undetermined. In the same sample, other DNA sequences code for this CDR3. Germline values: CDR1 GTSNPN, CDR2 SVGIG (reference sequence). The V and J ends lost 0 bases and 1 base respectively, with 4 bases between them. The CDR3 loop spans 12 amino acids. These data come from a study of shared clonotypes between healthy human individuals. Findings of the study overall: Sampling covered blood only; tissue repertoires likely differ.

The protocol was immunoSEQ multiplex PCR, while the TCRdb copy is restricted to in-frame clones and leaves out a portion. The table shows some 530,000 clones, with approximately 82% occurring only once. Sequencing input: PBMCs. This chain joins TRBV30 and TRBJ2-7; D is uncertain. The source of this sequence is a middle-aged woman in good health. Some clones in this sample may be carry-over from other donors' samples. The CDR3: CAWSVTSYEQYF. CDR3 nucleotides: TGTGCCTGGAGTGTCACGTCCTACGAGCAGTACTTC.